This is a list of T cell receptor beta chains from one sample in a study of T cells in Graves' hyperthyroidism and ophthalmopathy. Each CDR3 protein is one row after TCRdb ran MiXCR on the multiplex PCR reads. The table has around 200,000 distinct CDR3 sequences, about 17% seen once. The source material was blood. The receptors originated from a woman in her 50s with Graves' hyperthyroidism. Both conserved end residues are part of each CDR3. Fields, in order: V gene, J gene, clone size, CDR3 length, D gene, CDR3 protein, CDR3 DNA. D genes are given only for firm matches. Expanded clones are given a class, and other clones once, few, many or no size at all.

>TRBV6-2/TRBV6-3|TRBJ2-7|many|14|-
CASTRQYSTYEQYF
TGTGCCAGCACCCGACAGTATTCAACCTACGAGCAGTACTTC
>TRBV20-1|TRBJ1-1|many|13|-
CSATIDSNTEAFF
TGCAGTGCCACCATCGACAGTAACACTGAAGCTTTCTTT
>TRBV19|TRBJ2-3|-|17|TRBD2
CASSIFPGTSDTDTQYF
TGTGCCAGTAGTATCTTCCCCGGGACTAGCGACACAGATACGCAGTATTTT
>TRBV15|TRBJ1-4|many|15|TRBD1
CATSRDQGVNEKLFF
TGTGCCACCAGCAGAGATCAGGGGGTGAATGAAAAACTGTTTTTT
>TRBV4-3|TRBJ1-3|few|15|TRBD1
CASSQGGQGGNTIYF
TGCGCCAGCAGCCAAGGGGGACAGGGAGGGAACACCATATATTTT
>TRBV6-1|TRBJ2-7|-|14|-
CASRPDEGAYEQYF
TGTGCCAGCAGACCGGACGAGGGGGCCTACGAGCAGTACTTC
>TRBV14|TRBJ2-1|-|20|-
CASSQAAGVWAGSRWNEQFF
TGTGCCAGCAGCCAAGCCGCTGGGGTCTGGGCGGGGTCTAGGTGGAATGAGCAGTTCTTC
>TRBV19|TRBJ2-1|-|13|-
CASSMIANNEQFF
TGTGCCAGTAGTATGATCGCCAACAATGAGCAGTTCTTC
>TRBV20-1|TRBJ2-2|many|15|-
CSAVIALRTPRELFF
TGCAGTGCCGTAATAGCCCTGCGGACACCTAGGGAGCTGTTTTTT
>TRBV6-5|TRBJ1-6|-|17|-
CASSYSGAGQKNSPLHF
TGTGCCAGCAGTTACTCGGGAGCAGGACAGAAAAATTCACCCCTCCACTTT
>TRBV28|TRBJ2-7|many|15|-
CASSFRARGRGEQYF
TGTGCCAGCAGTTTTCGGGCCCGGGGGCGTGGCGAGCAGTACTTC
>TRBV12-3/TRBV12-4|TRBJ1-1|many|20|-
CASSRKMWGRQAPMNTEAFF
TGTGCCAGCAGTCGGAAAATGTGGGGGCGACAGGCCCCGATGAACACTGAAGCTTTCTTT